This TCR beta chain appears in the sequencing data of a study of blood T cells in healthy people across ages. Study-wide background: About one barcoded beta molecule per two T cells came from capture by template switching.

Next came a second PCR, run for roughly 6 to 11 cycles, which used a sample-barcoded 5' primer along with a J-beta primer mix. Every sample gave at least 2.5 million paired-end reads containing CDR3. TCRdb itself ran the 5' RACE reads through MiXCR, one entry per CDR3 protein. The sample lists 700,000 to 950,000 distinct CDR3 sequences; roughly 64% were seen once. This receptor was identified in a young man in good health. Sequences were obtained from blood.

In DNA form, the CDR3 reads TGTGCCAGCAGGAAGACACTAGCGGGAGTTGACATTCAGTACTTC. Its protein product is CASRKTLAGVDIQYF. J is TRBJ2-4 and V is TRBV6-1; 11 nucleotides line up with TRBD2. Germline CDR1 and CDR2: MNHNS and SASEGT. V lost 6 bases, J lost 8 bases, and 9 bases stayed unmatched. CDR3 size: 15 residues.